This is a list of T cell receptor beta chains from one sample in a study of vaccination effects on CD4 cells after COVID-19. Data came from immunoSEQ multiplex PCR; TCRdb stores just in-frame clones and leaves some out. Among 25,000 to 35,000 clones, 70% were seen once, and the ten largest hold around 3.8%. These receptors are not linked to any known antigen. The sequences come from CD4+ T cells from PBMCs cultured without peptide, collected before COVID-19 vaccination. All receptors come from a human donor who received a COVID-19 vaccine. The CDR3 runs from the conserved cysteine through the conserved F or W. A D gene is named only where the DNA matches it firmly. Some rows mark clone size as missing; the rest say once, few, many or name a class of expanded clone.

TRBD1	14	TRBV19	.	TRBJ1-3	TGTGCCAGTAGTCACCGGGACAGAGGAAACACCATATATTTT	CASSHRDRGNTIYF
TRBD2	14	TRBV5-1	.	TRBJ2-7	TGCGCCAGCAGCTTGGAAAGCGGGAGGTACGAGCAGTACTTC	CASSLESGRYEQYF
.	14	TRBV3-1/TRBV3-2	few	TRBJ1-5	TGTGCCAGCAGCCATAGCCTTAGCAATCAGCCCCAGCATTTT	CASSHSLSNQPQHF
TRBD2	15	TRBV7-6	.	TRBJ2-7	TGTGCCAGCAGCTTTAGTTTAGCGGGCTCCTACGAGCAGTACTTC	CASSFSLAGSYEQYF
.	18	TRBV15	.	TRBJ2-2	TGTGCCACCAGCAGAGACCCCCAGGGGCCGAGGAACACCGGGGAGCTGTTTTTT	CATSRDPQGPRNTGELFF
.	12	TRBV18	few	TRBJ2-3	TGTGCCAGCTCACCGGAGAGAGATACGCAGTATTTT	CASSPERDTQYF
.	15	TRBV3-1/TRBV3-2	.	TRBJ1-2	TGTGCCAGCAGCCCATTCGCCGGGGGAGAGTATGGCTACACCTTC	CASSPFAGGEYGYTF
.	12	TRBV12-3/TRBV12-4	.	TRBJ1-1	TGTGCCAGCAGTCGAAACATCCCTGAAGCTTTCTTT	CASSRNIPEAFF
.	14	TRBV5-1	.	TRBJ1-6	TGCGCCAGCAGCTTGGCCAGCCGGGGCGCGCCCCTCCACTTT	CASSLASRGAPLHF
.	17	TRBV19	.	TRBJ2-4	TGTGCCAGTAGCCCTTCTGGCAGGGGGGGGGCCAAAAACATTCAGTACTTC	CASSPSGRGGAKNIQYF
TRBD2	14	TRBV5-1	.	TRBJ2-3	TGCGCCAGCAGGGGGGGGACTCGCACAGATACGCAGTATTTT	CASRGGTRTDTQYF
.	14	TRBV27	.	TRBJ2-3	TGTGCCAGCAGTTTATCCGGATCGCGGGGTACGCAGTATTTT	CASSLSGSRGTQYF
TRBD1	23	TRBV5-3	.	TRBJ2-7	TGTGCCAGAAGCTTATCTTCCGGGACAGGGCCCATCCCACTCTCCCTAGCTCCCTACGAGCAGTACTTC	CARSLSSGTGPIPLSLAPYEQYF
.	12	TRBV29-1	few	TRBJ2-1	TGCAGCGTTGAAGAACTAGGTAAAAAGCAGTTCTTC	CSVEELGKKQFF
TRBD1	15	TRBV11-2	.	TRBJ1-1	TGTGCCAGCAGCTCCCAAGCCCGGACAGGAGCTGAAGCTTTCTTT	CASSSQARTGAEAFF
.	11	TRBV20-1	.	TRBJ2-7	TGCAGTGTTAACAGGGCCTACGAGCAGTACTTC	CSVNRAYEQYF
.	15	TRBV5-1	.	TRBJ1-4	TGCGCCAGCAGCTTGGCCGGGTCAGGGAATGAAAAACTGTTTTTT	CASSLAGSGNEKLFF
.	11	TRBV5-3	.	TRBJ1-1	TGTGCCAGAAGCTTTGACCTTGAAGCTTTCTTT	CARSFDLEAFF
.	13	TRBV30	few	TRBJ1-2	TGTGCCTGGAGTGTAGCCACAGGGTATGGCTACACCTTC	CAWSVATGYGYTF
TRBD1	14	TRBV3-1/TRBV3-2	.	TRBJ1-1	TGTGCCAGCAGCTATAGTGACAGGGGTGCTGAAGCTTTCTTT	CASSYSDRGAEAFF
.	18	TRBV7-9	few	TRBJ2-7	TGTGCCAGCAGCTACCCCACGGACGGCAACTCCAGCTCCTACGAGCAGTACTTC	CASSYPTDGNSSSYEQYF
.	12	TRBV30	.	TRBJ1-2	TGTGCCTGGAGTGGGCAGGGAAACGGCTACACCTTC	CAWSGQGNGYTF
.	12	TRBV15	.	TRBJ2-5	TGTGCCACCAGCAGAGATGCGGAGACCCAGTACTTC	CATSRDAETQYF
TRBD2	16	TRBV11-2	.	TRBJ2-7	TGTGCCAGCAACCCACTAGCGTCGCTTGTCATCTACGAGCAGTACTTC	CASNPLASLVIYEQYF